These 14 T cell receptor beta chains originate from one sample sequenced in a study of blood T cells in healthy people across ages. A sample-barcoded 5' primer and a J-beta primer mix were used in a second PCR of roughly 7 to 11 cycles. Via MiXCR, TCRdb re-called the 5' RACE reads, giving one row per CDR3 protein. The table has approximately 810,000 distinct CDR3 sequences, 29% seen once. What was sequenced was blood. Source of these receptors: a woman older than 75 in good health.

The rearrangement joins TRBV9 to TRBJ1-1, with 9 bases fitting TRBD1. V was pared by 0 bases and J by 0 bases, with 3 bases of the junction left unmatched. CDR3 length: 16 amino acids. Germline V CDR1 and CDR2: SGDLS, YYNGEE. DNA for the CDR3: TGTGCCAGCAGCGTAGAGGGGACAGGGATGAACACTGAAGCTTTCTTT. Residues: CASSVEGTGMNTEAFF.

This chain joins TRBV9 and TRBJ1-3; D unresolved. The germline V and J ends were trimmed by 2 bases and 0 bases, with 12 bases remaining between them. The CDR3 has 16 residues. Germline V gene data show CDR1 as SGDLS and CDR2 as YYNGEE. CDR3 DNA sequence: TGTGCCAGCAGCGTTACGGAGACGGACTCTGGAAACACCATATATTTT. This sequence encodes CASSVTETDSGNTIYF.

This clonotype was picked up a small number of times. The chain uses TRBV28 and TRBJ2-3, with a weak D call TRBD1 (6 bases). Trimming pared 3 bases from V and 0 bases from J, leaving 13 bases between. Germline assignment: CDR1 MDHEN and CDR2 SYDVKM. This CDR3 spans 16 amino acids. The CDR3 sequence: CASSLWTVSSTDTQYF. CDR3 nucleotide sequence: TGTGCCAGCAGTTTGTGGACAGTTTCTAGCACAGATACGCAGTATTTT.

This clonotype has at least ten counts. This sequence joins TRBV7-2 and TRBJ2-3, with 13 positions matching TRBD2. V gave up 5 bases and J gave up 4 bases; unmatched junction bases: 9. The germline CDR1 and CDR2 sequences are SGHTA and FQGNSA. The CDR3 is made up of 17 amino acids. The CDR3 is CASSPMGTSGGADTQYF. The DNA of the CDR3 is TGTGCCAGCAGCCCGATGGGTACTAGCGGGGGGGCAGATACGCAGTATTTT. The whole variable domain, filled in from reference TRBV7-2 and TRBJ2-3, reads GAGVSQSPSNKVTEKGKDVELRCDPISGHTALYWYRQSLGQGLEFLIYFQGNSAPDKSGLPSDRFSAERTGGSVSTLTIQRTQQEDSAVYLCASSPMGTSGGADTQYFGPGTRLTVL.

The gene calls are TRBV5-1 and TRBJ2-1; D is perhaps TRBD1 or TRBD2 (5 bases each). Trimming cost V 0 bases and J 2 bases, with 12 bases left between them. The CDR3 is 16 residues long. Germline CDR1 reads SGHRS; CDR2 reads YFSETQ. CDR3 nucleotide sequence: TGCGCCAGCAGCTTGGGGTTGACGGGGCCCTACAATGAGCAGTTCTTC. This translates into CASSLGLTGPYNEQFF.

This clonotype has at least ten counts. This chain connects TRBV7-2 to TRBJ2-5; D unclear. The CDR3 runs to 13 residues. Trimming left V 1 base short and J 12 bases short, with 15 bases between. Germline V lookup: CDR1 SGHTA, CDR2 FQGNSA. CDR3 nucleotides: TGTGCCAGCAGCTTAGAACGTGACCTAGGAGAGTACTTC. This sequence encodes CASSLERDLGEYF.

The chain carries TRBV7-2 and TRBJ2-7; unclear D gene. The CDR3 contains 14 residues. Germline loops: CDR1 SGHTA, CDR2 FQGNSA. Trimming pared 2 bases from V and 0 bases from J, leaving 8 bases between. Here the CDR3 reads CASSLLRSSYEQYF. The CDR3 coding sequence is TGTGCCAGCAGCTTACTAAGGAGCTCCTACGAGCAGTACTTC.

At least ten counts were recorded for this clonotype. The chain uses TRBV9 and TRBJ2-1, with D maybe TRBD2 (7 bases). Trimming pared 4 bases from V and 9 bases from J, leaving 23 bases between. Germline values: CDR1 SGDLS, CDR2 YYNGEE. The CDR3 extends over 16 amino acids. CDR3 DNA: TGTGCCAGCAGCCCTAGTAGGCTAGCTAGGGGGGGTGAGCAGTTCTTC. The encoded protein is CASSPSRLARGGEQFF.

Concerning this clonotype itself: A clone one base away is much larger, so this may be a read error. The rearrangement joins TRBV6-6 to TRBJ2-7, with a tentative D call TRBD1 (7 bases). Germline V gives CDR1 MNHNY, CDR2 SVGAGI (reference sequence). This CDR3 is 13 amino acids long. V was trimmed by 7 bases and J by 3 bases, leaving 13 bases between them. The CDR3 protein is CASTRGEIYEQYF. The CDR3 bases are TGTGCCAGCACCAGGGGGGAAATCTACGAGCAGTACTTC.

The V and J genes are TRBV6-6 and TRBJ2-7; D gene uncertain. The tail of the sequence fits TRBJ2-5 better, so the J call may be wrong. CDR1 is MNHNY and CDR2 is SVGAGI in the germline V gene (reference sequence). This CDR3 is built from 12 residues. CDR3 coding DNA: TGTGCCGGCAACCACGCAAGGGAGACCCAGTACTTC. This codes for CAGNHARETQYF.

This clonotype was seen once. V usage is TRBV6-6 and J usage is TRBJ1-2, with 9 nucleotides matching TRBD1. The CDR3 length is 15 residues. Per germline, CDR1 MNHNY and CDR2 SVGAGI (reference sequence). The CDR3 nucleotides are TGTGTCAACCCGGGACAGGGTGTCAGCGACTATGGCTACACCTTC. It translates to CVNPGQGVSDYGYTF.

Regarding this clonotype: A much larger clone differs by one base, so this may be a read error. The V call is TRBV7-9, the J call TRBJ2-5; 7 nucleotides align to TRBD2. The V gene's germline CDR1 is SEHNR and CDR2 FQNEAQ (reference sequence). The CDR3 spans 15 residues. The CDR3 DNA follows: TGTGCCAGCACCACTTCATGGCGGGGAGGGGAGACCCTGTACTTC. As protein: CASTTSWRGGETLYF.

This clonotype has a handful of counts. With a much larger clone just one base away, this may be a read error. The CDR3 nucleotides are TGCAGTGCTACCGCGACAGGGGGGTACAATGAGCAGTACTTC. Encoded protein: CSATATGGYNEQYF. The V call is TRBV20-1, the J call TRBJ2-1; 9 nucleotides align to TRBD1. The last part of the DNA fits TRBJ2-7 better; the J call may be wrong. CDR3 size: 14 residues. Looked up from germline, CDR1 is DFQATT and CDR2 is SNEGSKA (reference sequence).

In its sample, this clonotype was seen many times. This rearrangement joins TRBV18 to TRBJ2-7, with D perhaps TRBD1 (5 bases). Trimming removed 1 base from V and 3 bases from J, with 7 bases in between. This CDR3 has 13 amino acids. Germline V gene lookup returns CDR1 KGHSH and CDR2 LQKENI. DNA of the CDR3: TGTGCCAGCTCACCACTCGACAGCTACGAGCAGTACTTC. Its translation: CASSPLDSYEQYF.